This is a list of T cell receptor beta chains from one sample in a study of T cell responses to AZD1222 COVID-19 vaccine. TCRdb's copy holds only in-frame clones and misses some; the assay was immunoSEQ multiplex PCR. This sample has about 91,000 clones, with over 75% found just once. The sample in question was peripheral blood, obtained on day 0 of AZD1222 vaccination. These receptors originate from an adult in good health. CDR3s include the opening cysteine and the closing phenylalanine or tryptophan. Each record gives: J gene, clone size, CDR3 length, V gene, D gene, CDR3 protein, CDR3 DNA. The D gene is left open where the match is weak. Some rows mark clone size as missing; the rest say once, few, many or name a class of expanded clone.

j_gene: TRBJ1-5; abundance: NA; len: 14; v_gene: TRBV28; d_gene: NA; CDR3aa: CASSLLGGHQPQHF; CDR3nt: TGTGCCAGCAGTTTATTAGGGGGACATCAGCCCCAGCATTTT
j_gene: TRBJ1-5; abundance: once; len: 14; v_gene: TRBV2; d_gene: NA; CDR3aa: CASSEPGFWQPQHF; CDR3nt: TGTGCCAGCAGTGAACCGGGGTTTTGGCAGCCCCAGCATTTT
j_gene: TRBJ2-7; abundance: NA; len: 16; v_gene: TRBV5-5; d_gene: TRBD2; CDR3aa: CASSRLSGTSAYEQYF; CDR3nt: TGTGCCAGCAGCCGTCTCTCCGGGACTAGCGCCTACGAGCAGTACTTC
j_gene: TRBJ1-5; abundance: NA; len: 14; v_gene: TRBV28; d_gene: NA; CDR3aa: CASFQGYSNQPQHF; CDR3nt: TGTGCCAGCTTCCAGGGTTACAGCAATCAGCCCCAGCATTTT
j_gene: TRBJ1-1; abundance: NA; len: 14; v_gene: TRBV9; d_gene: NA; CDR3aa: CASSGSGSNTEAFF; CDR3nt: TGTGCCAGCAGCGGCTCTGGGTCGAACACTGAAGCTTTCTTT
j_gene: TRBJ1-5; abundance: NA; len: 16; v_gene: TRBV7-2; d_gene: TRBD1; CDR3aa: CASSFTGTGTYQPQHF; CDR3nt: TGTGCCAGCAGCTTTACCGGGACAGGGACCTATCAGCCCCAGCATTTT
j_gene: TRBJ1-1; abundance: NA; len: 13; v_gene: TRBV5-4; d_gene: NA; CDR3aa: CASSLTGFTEAFF; CDR3nt: TGTGCCAGCAGCTTGACAGGGTTCACTGAAGCTTTCTTT
j_gene: TRBJ2-1; abundance: NA; len: 13; v_gene: TRBV7-2; d_gene: NA; CDR3aa: CASSLITAGEQFF; CDR3nt: TGTGCCAGCAGCTTAATCACCGCGGGTGAGCAGTTCTTC
j_gene: TRBJ1-2; abundance: NA; len: 14; v_gene: TRBV6-5; d_gene: NA; CDR3aa: CASSYGQINYGYTF; CDR3nt: TGTGCCAGCAGTTACGGACAGATAAACTATGGCTACACCTTC
j_gene: TRBJ1-1; abundance: NA; len: 15; v_gene: TRBV19; d_gene: NA; CDR3aa: CASSIASGGDTEAFF; CDR3nt: TGTGCCAGTAGTATCGCGTCAGGCGGTGACACTGAAGCTTTCTTT
j_gene: TRBJ2-7; abundance: NA; len: 13; v_gene: TRBV5-4; d_gene: NA; CDR3aa: CASSPTGWDEQYF; CDR3nt: TGTGCCAGCAGCCCCACCGGGTGGGACGAGCAGTACTTC
j_gene: TRBJ1-4; abundance: once; len: 15; v_gene: TRBV27; d_gene: NA; CDR3aa: CASSLQTGGNEKLFF; CDR3nt: TGTGCCAGCAGTCTCCAGACAGGCGGCAATGAAAAACTGTTTTTT
j_gene: TRBJ2-2; abundance: NA; len: 16; v_gene: TRBV7-2; d_gene: NA; CDR3aa: CASSLRGGPTTGELFF; CDR3nt: TGTGCCAGCTCCCTCAGGGGAGGGCCGACCACCGGGGAGCTGTTTTTT
j_gene: TRBJ2-1; abundance: NA; len: 11; v_gene: TRBV7-2; d_gene: NA; CDR3aa: CASSPSDEQFF; CDR3nt: TGTGCCAGCAGTCCCTCGGATGAGCAGTTCTTC
j_gene: TRBJ2-1; abundance: NA; len: 15; v_gene: TRBV7-6; d_gene: TRBD2; CDR3aa: CASSLGTSGYNEQFF; CDR3nt: TGTGCCAGCAGCTTAGGGACTAGCGGTTACAATGAGCAGTTCTTC
j_gene: TRBJ2-1; abundance: NA; len: 14; v_gene: TRBV6-5; d_gene: NA; CDR3aa: CASISGLTYNEQFF; CDR3nt: TGTGCCAGCATATCCGGGCTAACCTACAATGAGCAGTTCTTC
j_gene: TRBJ2-3; abundance: NA; len: 14; v_gene: TRBV5-4; d_gene: TRBD1; CDR3aa: CASSQGQITDTQYF; CDR3nt: TGTGCCAGCAGCCAGGGACAGATCACAGATACGCAGTATTTT
j_gene: TRBJ2-3; abundance: once; len: 12; v_gene: TRBV7-2; d_gene: NA; CDR3aa: CASSWDTDTQYF; CDR3nt: TGTGCCAGCAGCTGGGATACAGATACGCAGTATTTT
j_gene: TRBJ2-1; abundance: NA; len: 15; v_gene: TRBV7-2; d_gene: TRBD2; CDR3aa: CASSLGSGSGNEQFF; CDR3nt: TGTGCCAGCAGCTTAGGGAGCGGGAGTGGTAATGAGCAGTTCTTC
j_gene: TRBJ1-1; abundance: NA; len: 14; v_gene: TRBV6-2/TRBV6-3; d_gene: NA; CDR3aa: CASSNPPGDTEAFF; CDR3nt: TGTGCCAGCAGTAACCCCCCCGGGGACACTGAAGCTTTCTTT
j_gene: TRBJ2-7; abundance: once; len: 12; v_gene: TRBV5-6; d_gene: NA; CDR3aa: CASSRGHYEQYF; CDR3nt: TGTGCCAGCAGCCGCGGTCACTACGAGCAGTACTTC
j_gene: TRBJ2-7; abundance: few; len: 13; v_gene: TRBV14; d_gene: NA; CDR3aa: CASSGHALGEQYF; CDR3nt: TGTGCCAGCAGCGGACACGCCTTGGGGGAGCAGTACTTC
j_gene: TRBJ1-5; abundance: NA; len: 15; v_gene: TRBV19; d_gene: TRBD1; CDR3aa: CASSTGTGPNQPQHF; CDR3nt: TGTGCCAGTAGCACCGGGACAGGGCCTAATCAGCCCCAGCATTTT
j_gene: TRBJ2-1; abundance: NA; len: 15; v_gene: TRBV7-9; d_gene: NA; CDR3aa: CASSPPGGVVNEQFF; CDR3nt: TGTGCCAGCAGCCCCCCAGGTGGCGTCGTGAATGAGCAGTTCTTC
j_gene: TRBJ1-2; abundance: few; len: 15; v_gene: TRBV7-2; d_gene: NA; CDR3aa: CASSLSAGWGSGYTF; CDR3nt: TGTGCCAGCAGCTTAAGTGCGGGTTGGGGGAGTGGCTACACCTTC
j_gene: TRBJ1-4; abundance: few; len: 16; v_gene: TRBV5-8; d_gene: TRBD1; CDR3aa: CASSPLGQATNEKLFF; CDR3nt: TGTGCCAGCAGCCCCCTGGGACAGGCAACTAATGAAAAACTGTTTTTT
j_gene: TRBJ2-7; abundance: NA; len: 13; v_gene: TRBV11-3; d_gene: TRBD1; CDR3aa: CASSRGTAYEQYF; CDR3nt: TGTGCCAGCAGCCGTGGGACAGCCTACGAGCAGTACTTC
j_gene: TRBJ1-5; abundance: once; len: 17; v_gene: TRBV5-6; d_gene: TRBD1; CDR3aa: CASSGGTGPSGNQPQHF; CDR3nt: TGTGCCAGCAGCGGGGGGACAGGGCCCTCCGGCAATCAGCCCCAGCATTTT
j_gene: TRBJ2-3; abundance: NA; len: 13; v_gene: TRBV12-3/TRBV12-4; d_gene: TRBD2; CDR3aa: CASIRDYTDTQYF; CDR3nt: TGTGCCAGCATCCGGGACTACACAGATACGCAGTATTTT
j_gene: TRBJ1-2; abundance: NA; len: 13; v_gene: TRBV6-4; d_gene: TRBD1; CDR3aa: CASSQDRGDGYTF; CDR3nt: TGTGCCAGCAGTCAAGACAGGGGTGATGGCTACACCTTC
j_gene: TRBJ2-7; abundance: NA; len: 10; v_gene: TRBV3-1/TRBV3-2; d_gene: TRBD2; CDR3aa: CASGREEQYF; CDR3nt: TGTGCCAGCGGGAGGGAAGAGCAGTACTTC
j_gene: TRBJ2-2; abundance: few; len: 19; v_gene: TRBV4-2; d_gene: TRBD2; CDR3aa: CASSPQVAGGGGWAGELFF; CDR3nt: TGTGCCAGCAGCCCCCAGGTAGCGGGAGGAGGCGGGTGGGCCGGGGAGCTGTTTTTT
j_gene: TRBJ1-6; abundance: NA; len: 14; v_gene: TRBV28; d_gene: NA; CDR3aa: CASSLEQRNSPLHF; CDR3nt: TGTGCCAGCAGTTTGGAACAACGGAATTCACCCCTCCACTTT
j_gene: TRBJ1-5; abundance: NA; len: 15; v_gene: TRBV4-3; d_gene: TRBD1; CDR3aa: CASSQGTGRNQPQHF; CDR3nt: TGCGCCAGCAGCCAAGGGACAGGTCGAAATCAGCCCCAGCATTTT
j_gene: TRBJ2-7; abundance: NA; len: 14; v_gene: TRBV6-2/TRBV6-3; d_gene: NA; CDR3aa: CASSGPMGEIEQYF; CDR3nt: TGTGCCAGCAGTGGCCCGATGGGGGAAATCGAGCAGTACTTC
j_gene: TRBJ1-6; abundance: NA; len: 16; v_gene: TRBV28; d_gene: NA; CDR3aa: CASSPPLGVDNSPLHF; CDR3nt: TGTGCCAGCAGTCCTCCCTTAGGGGTGGATAATTCACCCCTCCACTTT
j_gene: TRBJ2-7; abundance: few; len: 13; v_gene: TRBV18; d_gene: NA; CDR3aa: CASSPGTDYEQYF; CDR3nt: TGTGCCAGCTCACCCGGGACCGACTACGAGCAGTACTTC
j_gene: TRBJ1-2; abundance: NA; len: 12; v_gene: TRBV6-5; d_gene: NA; CDR3aa: CASSPTMEGYTF; CDR3nt: TGTGCCAGCAGCCCCACCATGGAAGGCTACACCTTC
j_gene: TRBJ1-6; abundance: NA; len: 16; v_gene: TRBV15; d_gene: TRBD1; CDR3aa: CATSTRQGYYNSPLHF; CDR3nt: TGTGCCACCAGCACTCGACAGGGCTACTATAATTCACCCCTCCACTTT
j_gene: TRBJ1-6; abundance: NA; len: 13; v_gene: TRBV6-5; d_gene: TRBD1; CDR3aa: CASRDRGYSPLHF; CDR3nt: TGTGCCAGCCGGGACAGGGGATATTCACCCCTCCACTTT
j_gene: TRBJ1-1; abundance: NA; len: 17; v_gene: TRBV5-6; d_gene: TRBD1; CDR3aa: CASSPDGTGRSGTEAFF; CDR3nt: TGTGCCAGCAGCCCAGATGGGACAGGGAGGTCAGGCACTGAAGCTTTCTTT
j_gene: TRBJ2-4; abundance: NA; len: 12; v_gene: TRBV5-4; d_gene: NA; CDR3aa: CASSLDRNIQYF; CDR3nt: TGTGCCAGCAGCTTGGACAGAAACATTCAGTACTTC
j_gene: TRBJ1-1; abundance: NA; len: 14; v_gene: TRBV4-2; d_gene: NA; CDR3aa: CASSLGLLNTEAFF; CDR3nt: TGTGCCAGCAGCCTGGGACTCTTGAACACTGAAGCTTTCTTT
j_gene: TRBJ2-1; abundance: NA; len: 18; v_gene: TRBV13; d_gene: TRBD2; CDR3aa: CASSQYPRVAGESDEQFF; CDR3nt: TGTGCCAGCAGCCAGTACCCCCGGGTAGCGGGAGAATCTGATGAGCAGTTCTTC
j_gene: TRBJ2-1; abundance: NA; len: 13; v_gene: TRBV11-1; d_gene: TRBD2; CDR3aa: CASSPGLVNEQFF; CDR3nt: TGTGCCAGCAGCCCTGGACTAGTCAATGAGCAGTTCTTC
j_gene: TRBJ2-1; abundance: NA; len: 14; v_gene: TRBV5-4; d_gene: NA; CDR3aa: CASSPQGVYNEQFF; CDR3nt: TGTGCCAGCAGCCCACAAGGGGTCTACAATGAGCAGTTCTTC
j_gene: TRBJ1-1; abundance: NA; len: 12; v_gene: TRBV12-3/TRBV12-4; d_gene: NA; CDR3aa: CASSPGPLGAFF; CDR3nt: TGTGCCAGCAGTCCTGGACCCTTGGGGGCTTTCTTT
j_gene: TRBJ2-1; abundance: NA; len: 15; v_gene: TRBV15; d_gene: TRBD2; CDR3aa: CATSRSRGGANEQFF; CDR3nt: TGTGCCACCAGCAGATCACGCGGGGGGGCCAATGAGCAGTTCTTC
j_gene: TRBJ2-3; abundance: NA; len: 15; v_gene: TRBV5-6; d_gene: NA; CDR3aa: CASSLGALGADTQYF; CDR3nt: TGTGCCAGCAGCTTAGGAGCCCTCGGAGCAGATACGCAGTATTTT
j_gene: TRBJ2-2; abundance: NA; len: 16; v_gene: TRBV14; d_gene: TRBD2; CDR3aa: CASRFSGSANTGELFF; CDR3nt: TGTGCCAGCAGATTCAGCGGGAGCGCGAACACCGGGGAGCTGTTTTTT
j_gene: TRBJ1-5; abundance: NA; len: 14; v_gene: TRBV24-1; d_gene: TRBD1; CDR3aa: CATSDSWTGQPQHF; CDR3nt: TGTGCCACCAGTGATTCCTGGACAGGTCAGCCCCAGCATTTT